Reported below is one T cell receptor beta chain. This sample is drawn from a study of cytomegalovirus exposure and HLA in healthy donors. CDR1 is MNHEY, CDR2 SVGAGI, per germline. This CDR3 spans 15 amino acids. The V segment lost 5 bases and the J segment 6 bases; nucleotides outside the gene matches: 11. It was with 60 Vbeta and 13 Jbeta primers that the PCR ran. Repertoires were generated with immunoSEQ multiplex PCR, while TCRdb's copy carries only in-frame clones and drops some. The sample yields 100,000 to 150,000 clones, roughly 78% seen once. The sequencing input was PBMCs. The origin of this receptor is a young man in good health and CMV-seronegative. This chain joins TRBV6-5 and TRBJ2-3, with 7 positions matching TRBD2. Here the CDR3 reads CASSVTGGGADTQYF. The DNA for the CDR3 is TGTGCCAGCAGTGTAACGGGCGGGGGAGCCGATACGCAGTATTTT.